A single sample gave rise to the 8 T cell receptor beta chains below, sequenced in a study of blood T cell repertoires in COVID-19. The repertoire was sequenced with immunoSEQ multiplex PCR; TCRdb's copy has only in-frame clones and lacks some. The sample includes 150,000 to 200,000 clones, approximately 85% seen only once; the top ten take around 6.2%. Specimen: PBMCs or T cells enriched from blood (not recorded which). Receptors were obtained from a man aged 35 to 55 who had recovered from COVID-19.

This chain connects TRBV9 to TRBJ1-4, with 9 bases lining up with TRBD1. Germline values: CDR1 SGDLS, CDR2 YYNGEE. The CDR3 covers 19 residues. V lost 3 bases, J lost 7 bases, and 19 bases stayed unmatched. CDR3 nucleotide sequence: TGTGCCAGCAGCGGGGCTGTCGTCGGACAGGGGTCGGAAGGTGAAAAACTGTTTTTT. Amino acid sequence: CASSGAVVGQGSEGEKLFF.

The CDR3 spells CASSLVPGVTTGELFF. As DNA, the CDR3 is TGCGCCAGCAGCTTGGTACCGGGAGTAACGACCGGGGAGCTGTTTTTT. The chain recombines TRBV5-1 with TRBJ2-2; D is possibly TRBD2 (6 bases). Trimming took 0 bases from V and 5 from J, leaving 14 bases between them. The CDR3 consists of 16 residues. Germline CDR1 SGHRS, CDR2 YFSETQ. The full variable domain, in which reference TRBV5-1 and TRBJ2-2 provide the parts outside the CDR3, is KAGVTQTPRYLIKTRGQQVTLSCSPISGHRSVSWYQQTPGQGLQFLFEYFSETQRNKGNFPGRFSGRQFSNSRSEMNVSTLELGDSALYLCASSLVPGVTTGELFFGEGSRLTVL.

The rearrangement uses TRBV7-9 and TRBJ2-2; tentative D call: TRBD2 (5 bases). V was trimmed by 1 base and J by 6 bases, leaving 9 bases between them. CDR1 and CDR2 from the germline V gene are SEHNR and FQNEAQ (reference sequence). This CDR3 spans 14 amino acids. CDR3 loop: CASSLGQRAGELFF. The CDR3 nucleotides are TGTGCCAGCAGCTTAGGTCAGAGGGCCGGGGAGCTGTTTTTT.

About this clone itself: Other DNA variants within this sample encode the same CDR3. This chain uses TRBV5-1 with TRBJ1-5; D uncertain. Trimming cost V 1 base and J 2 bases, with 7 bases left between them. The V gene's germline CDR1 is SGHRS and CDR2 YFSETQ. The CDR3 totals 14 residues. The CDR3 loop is CASSLSGGNQPQHF. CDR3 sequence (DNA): TGCGCCAGCAGCTTGTCCGGTGGCAATCAGCCCCAGCATTTT.

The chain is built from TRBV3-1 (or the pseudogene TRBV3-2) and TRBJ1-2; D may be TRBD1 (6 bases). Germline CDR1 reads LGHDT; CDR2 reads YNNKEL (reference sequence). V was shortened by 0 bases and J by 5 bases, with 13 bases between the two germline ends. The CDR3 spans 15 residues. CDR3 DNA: TGTGCCAGCAGCCAAGACCAGGGGTCGGGGTATGGCTACACCTTC. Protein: CASSQDQGSGYGYTF.

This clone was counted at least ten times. The CDR3 region has the DNA TGTGCCAGCAGCTCAGGGGACTACGAGCAGTACTTC. Its translation: CASSSGDYEQYF. The chain recombines TRBV3-1 (or the pseudogene TRBV3-2) with TRBJ2-7, with D maybe TRBD1 (6 bases). Between the trimmed V and J ends, which lost 5 bases and 3 bases, there was a span of 8 bases. CDR1 and CDR2 (germline): LGHDT, YNNKEL (reference sequence). The CDR3 has 12 amino acids.

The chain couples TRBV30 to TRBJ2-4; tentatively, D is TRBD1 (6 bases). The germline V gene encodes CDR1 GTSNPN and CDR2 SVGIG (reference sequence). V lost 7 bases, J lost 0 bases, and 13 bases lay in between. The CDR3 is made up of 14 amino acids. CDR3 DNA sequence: TGTGCCTCGACAGGCAATCTAGCCAAAAACATTCAGTACTTC. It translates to CASTGNLAKNIQYF.

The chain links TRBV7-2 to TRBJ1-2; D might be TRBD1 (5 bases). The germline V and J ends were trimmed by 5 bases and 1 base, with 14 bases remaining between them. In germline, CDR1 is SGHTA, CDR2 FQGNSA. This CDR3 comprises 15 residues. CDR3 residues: CASSPLRADNYGYTF. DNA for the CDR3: TGTGCCAGCAGCCCCCTCAGGGCCGATAACTATGGCTACACCTTC. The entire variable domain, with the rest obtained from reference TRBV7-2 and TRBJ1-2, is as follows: GAGVSQSPSNKVTEKGKDVELRCDPISGHTALYWYRQSLGQGLEFLIYFQGNSAPDKSGLPSDRFSAERTGGSVSTLTIQRTQQEDSAVYLCASSPLRADNYGYTFGSGTRLTVV.